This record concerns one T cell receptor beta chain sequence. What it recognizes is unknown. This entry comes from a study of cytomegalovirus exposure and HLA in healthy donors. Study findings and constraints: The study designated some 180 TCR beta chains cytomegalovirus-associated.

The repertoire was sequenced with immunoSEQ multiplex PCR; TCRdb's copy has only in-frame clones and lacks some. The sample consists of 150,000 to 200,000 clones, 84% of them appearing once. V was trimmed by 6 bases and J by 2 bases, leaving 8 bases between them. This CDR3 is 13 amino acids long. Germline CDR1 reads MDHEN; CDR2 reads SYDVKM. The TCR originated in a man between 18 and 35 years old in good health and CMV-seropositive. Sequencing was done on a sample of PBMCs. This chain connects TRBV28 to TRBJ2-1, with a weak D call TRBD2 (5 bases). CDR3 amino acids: CASRPGTYNEQFF. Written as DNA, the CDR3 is TGTGCCAGCAGACCCGGGACCTACAATGAGCAGTTCTTC.